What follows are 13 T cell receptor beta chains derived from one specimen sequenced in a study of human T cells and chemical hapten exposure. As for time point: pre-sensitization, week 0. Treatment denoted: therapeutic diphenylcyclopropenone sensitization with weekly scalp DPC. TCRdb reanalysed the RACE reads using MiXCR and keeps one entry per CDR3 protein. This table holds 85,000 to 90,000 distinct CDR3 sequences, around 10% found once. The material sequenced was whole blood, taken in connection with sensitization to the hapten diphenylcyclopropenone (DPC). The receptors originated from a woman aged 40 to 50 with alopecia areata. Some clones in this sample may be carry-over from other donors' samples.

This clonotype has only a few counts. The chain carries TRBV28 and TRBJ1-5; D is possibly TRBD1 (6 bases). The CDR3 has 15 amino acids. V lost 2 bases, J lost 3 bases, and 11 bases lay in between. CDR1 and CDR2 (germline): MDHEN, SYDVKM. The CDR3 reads CASSLETGPNQPQHF. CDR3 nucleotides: TGTGCCAGCAGTTTAGAGACAGGCCCCAATCAGCCCCAGCATTTT.

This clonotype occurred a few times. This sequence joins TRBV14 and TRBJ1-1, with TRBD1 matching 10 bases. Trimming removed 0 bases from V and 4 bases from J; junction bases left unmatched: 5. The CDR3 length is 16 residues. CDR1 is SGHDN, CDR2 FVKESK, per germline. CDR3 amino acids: CASSQDSRTGGTEAFF. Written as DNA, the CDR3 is TGTGCCAGCAGCCAAGATTCCAGGACAGGGGGCACTGAAGCTTTCTTT.

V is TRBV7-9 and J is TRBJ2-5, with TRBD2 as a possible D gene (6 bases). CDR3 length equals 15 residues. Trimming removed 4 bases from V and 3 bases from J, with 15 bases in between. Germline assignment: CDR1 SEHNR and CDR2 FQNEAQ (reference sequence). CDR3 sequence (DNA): TGTGCCAGCAGCTCATCCCCACGACTAGAAGAGACCCAGTACTTC. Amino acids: CASSSSPRLEETQYF.

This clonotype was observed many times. The CDR3, as DNA: TGTGCCAGCAGTCCTGACAGCCATAATTCACCCCTCCACTTT. Translation: CASSPDSHNSPLHF. This sequence joins TRBV6-5 and TRBJ1-6, with TRBD1 as a possible D gene (5 bases). This CDR3 region has 14 residues. Looked up from germline, CDR1 is MNHEY and CDR2 is SVGAGI. The V end lost 5 bases, the J end lost 5 bases, and 10 bases lay between the germline ends.

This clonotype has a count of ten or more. In DNA form, the CDR3 reads TGTGCCAGCTGGCGGAGGCAGGGAGATACGCAGTATTTT. Encoded protein: CASWRRQGDTQYF. This sequence joins TRBV2 and TRBJ2-3; D tentatively fits TRBD1 or TRBD2 (5 bases each). CDR1 and CDR2 (germline): SNHLY, FYNNEI. The ends were cut back, 8 bases at V and 5 bases at J, with 14 bases in the middle. The CDR3 spans 13 residues. The full variable domain, with the rest looked up from reference TRBV2 and TRBJ2-3, is EPEVTQTPSHQVTQMGQEVILRCVPISNHLYFYWYRQILGQKVEFLVSFYNNEISEKSEIFDDQFSVERPDGSNFTLKIRSTKLEDSAMYFCASWRRQGDTQYFGPGTRLTVL.

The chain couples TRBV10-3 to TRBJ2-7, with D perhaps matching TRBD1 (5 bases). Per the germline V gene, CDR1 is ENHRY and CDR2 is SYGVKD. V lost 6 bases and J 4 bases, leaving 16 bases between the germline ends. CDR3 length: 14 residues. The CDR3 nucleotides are TGTGCCATCAGGCCCGACCACCAGGGTTACGAGCAGTACTTC. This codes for CAIRPDHQGYEQYF.

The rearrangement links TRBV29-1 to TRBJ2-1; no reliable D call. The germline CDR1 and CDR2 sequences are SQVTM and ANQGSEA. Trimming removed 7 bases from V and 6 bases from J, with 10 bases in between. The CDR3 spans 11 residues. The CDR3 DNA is TGCAGCGGACTGGGTCTCAATGAGCAGTTCTTC. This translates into CSGLGLNEQFF.

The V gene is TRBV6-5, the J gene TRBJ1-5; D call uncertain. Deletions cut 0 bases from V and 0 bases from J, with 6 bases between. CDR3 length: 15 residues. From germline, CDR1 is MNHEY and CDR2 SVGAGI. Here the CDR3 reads CASSYSGFSNQPQHF. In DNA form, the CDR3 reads TGTGCCAGCAGTTACTCAGGCTTTAGCAATCAGCCCCAGCATTTT.

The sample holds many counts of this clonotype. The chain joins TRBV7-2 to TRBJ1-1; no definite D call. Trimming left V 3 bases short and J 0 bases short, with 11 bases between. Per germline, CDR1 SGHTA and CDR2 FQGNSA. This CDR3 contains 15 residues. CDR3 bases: TGTGCCAGCAGCTTTGGAGGTTCCATGAACACTGAAGCTTTCTTT. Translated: CASSFGGSMNTEAFF.

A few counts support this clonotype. The CDR3 sequence: CASSEMSGGRGQEQYF. Here the CDR3 DNA reads TGTGCCAGCAGTGAAATGAGTGGGGGCAGGGGGCAAGAGCAGTACTTC. The chain combines TRBV6-1 with TRBJ2-7; 8 nucleotides match TRBD1. The CDR3 totals 16 residues. The J segment lost 7 bases and the V segment lost 2 bases, leaving 13 bases of the junction unmatched. Germline values: CDR1 MNHNS, CDR2 SASEGT.

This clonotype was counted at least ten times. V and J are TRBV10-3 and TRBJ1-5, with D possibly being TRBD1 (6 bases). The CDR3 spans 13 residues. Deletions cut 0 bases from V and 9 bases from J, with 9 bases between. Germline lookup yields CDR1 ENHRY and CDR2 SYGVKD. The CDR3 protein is CAISESGAGPQHF. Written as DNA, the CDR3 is TGTGCCATCAGTGAGTCGGGGGCTGGGCCCCAGCATTTT.

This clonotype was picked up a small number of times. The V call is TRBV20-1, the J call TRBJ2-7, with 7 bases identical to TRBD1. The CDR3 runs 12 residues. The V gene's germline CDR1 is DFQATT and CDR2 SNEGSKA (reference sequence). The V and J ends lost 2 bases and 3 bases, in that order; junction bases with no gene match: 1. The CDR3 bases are TGCAGTGCTAGACGACAGGGCTACGAGCAGTACTTC. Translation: CSARRQGYEQYF.

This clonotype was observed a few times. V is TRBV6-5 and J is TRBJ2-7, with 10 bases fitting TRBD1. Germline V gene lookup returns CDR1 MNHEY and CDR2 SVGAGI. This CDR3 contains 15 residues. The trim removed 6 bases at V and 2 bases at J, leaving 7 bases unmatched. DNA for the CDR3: TGTGCCAGCAGGCGATTGGACAGGGGGACCTACGAGCAGTACTTC. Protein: CASRRLDRGTYEQYF.